This is a list of T cell receptor beta chains from one sample in a study of blood T cell repertoires in COVID-19. This table comes from immunoSEQ multiplex PCR, and its TCRdb copy is limited to in-frame clones, with some not included. The repertoire holds about 310,000 clones, with around 87% as singletons. What was sequenced was peripheral blood. The receptors shown here come from a man aged 50 to 60 with active or convalescent COVID-19. CDR3s include the opening cysteine and the closing phenylalanine or tryptophan. The order of the fields is clone size, D gene, J gene, CDR3 length, V gene, CDR3 protein, CDR3 DNA. A D gene is named only where the DNA matches it firmly. For some rows the clone size is stated as once, few or many, or as a class when expanded; others skip it.

abundance: NA
d_gene: TRBD1
j_gene: TRBJ1-5
len: 15
v_gene: TRBV28
CDR3aa: CASSLGDRDNQPQHF
CDR3nt: TGTGCCAGCAGTTTAGGCGACAGGGACAATCAGCCCCAGCATTTT

abundance: NA
d_gene: NA
j_gene: TRBJ2-7
len: 13
v_gene: TRBV3-1/TRBV3-2
CDR3aa: CASTSGTYYEQYF
CDR3nt: TGTGCCAGCACGTCCGGGACATACTACGAGCAGTACTTC

abundance: NA
d_gene: NA
j_gene: TRBJ1-2
len: 17
v_gene: TRBV30
CDR3aa: CAWKPGFMGTINYGYTF
CDR3nt: TGTGCCTGGAAACCTGGATTTATGGGGACTATTAACTATGGCTACACCTTC

abundance: once
d_gene: NA
j_gene: TRBJ1-3
len: 13
v_gene: TRBV3-1/TRBV3-2
CDR3aa: CASSQYAGNTIYF
CDR3nt: TGTGCCAGCAGCCAGTATGCGGGAAACACCATATATTTT

abundance: NA
d_gene: TRBD1
j_gene: TRBJ1-2
len: 15
v_gene: TRBV5-1
CDR3aa: CASSLGGRAPYGYTF
CDR3nt: TGCGCCAGCAGCTTAGGGGGCAGGGCCCCGTATGGCTACACCTTC

abundance: NA
d_gene: TRBD1
j_gene: TRBJ2-1
len: 16
v_gene: TRBV5-1
CDR3aa: CASSFEVGQAYNEQFF
CDR3nt: TGCGCCAGCAGCTTTGAAGTGGGACAGGCCTACAATGAGCAGTTCTTC

abundance: NA
d_gene: NA
j_gene: TRBJ2-2
len: 16
v_gene: TRBV3-1/TRBV3-2
CDR3aa: CASSQTVGKNTGELFF
CDR3nt: TGTGCCAGCAGCCAAACAGTAGGAAAGAACACCGGGGAGCTGTTTTTT

abundance: NA
d_gene: TRBD1
j_gene: TRBJ1-5
len: 15
v_gene: TRBV6-1
CDR3aa: CASSEAPAGGQPQHF
CDR3nt: TGTGCCAGCAGTGAAGCTCCTGCAGGGGGGCAGCCCCAGCATTTT

abundance: few
d_gene: NA
j_gene: TRBJ2-3
len: 15
v_gene: TRBV3-1/TRBV3-2
CDR3aa: CASSIGARGTDTQYF
CDR3nt: TGTGCCAGCAGCATTGGGGCCAGGGGAACAGATACGCAGTATTTT

abundance: NA
d_gene: NA
j_gene: TRBJ1-1
len: 14
v_gene: TRBV18
CDR3aa: CASSPPSRKLEAFF
CDR3nt: TGTGCCAGCTCACCACCGAGTCGTAAATTAGAAGCTTTCTTT

abundance: NA
d_gene: TRBD1
j_gene: TRBJ1-6
len: 14
v_gene: TRBV6-2/TRBV6-3
CDR3aa: CASSYPGGNSPLHF
CDR3nt: TGTGCCAGCAGTTACCCAGGGGGGAATTCACCCCTCCACTTT

abundance: NA
d_gene: NA
j_gene: TRBJ1-1
len: 14
v_gene: TRBV25-1
CDR3aa: CASRPPGMNTEAFF
CDR3nt: TGTGCCAGCAGGCCCCCGGGGATGAACACTGAAGCTTTCTTT

abundance: NA
d_gene: TRBD1
j_gene: TRBJ2-2
len: 15
v_gene: TRBV5-4
CDR3aa: CASSLAYRGVGELFF
CDR3nt: TGTGCCAGCAGCTTGGCCTACAGGGGTGTCGGGGAGCTGTTTTTT

abundance: once
d_gene: TRBD1
j_gene: TRBJ2-2
len: 16
v_gene: TRBV6-5
CDR3aa: CASSYSRDSPTGELFF
CDR3nt: TGTGCCAGCAGTTACTCAAGGGACAGTCCTACCGGGGAGCTGTTTTTT